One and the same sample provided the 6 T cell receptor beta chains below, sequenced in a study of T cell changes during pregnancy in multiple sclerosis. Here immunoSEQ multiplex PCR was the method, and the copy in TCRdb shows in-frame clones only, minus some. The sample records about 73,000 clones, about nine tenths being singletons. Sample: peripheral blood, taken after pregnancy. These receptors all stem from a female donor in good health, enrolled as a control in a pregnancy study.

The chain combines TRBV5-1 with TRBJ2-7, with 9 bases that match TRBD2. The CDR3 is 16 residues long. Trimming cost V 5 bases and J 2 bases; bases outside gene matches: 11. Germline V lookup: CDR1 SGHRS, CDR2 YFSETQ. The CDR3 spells CASRPALAGAAYEQYF. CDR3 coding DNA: TGCGCCAGCAGACCTGCATTAGCGGGGGCCGCCTACGAGCAGTACTTC.

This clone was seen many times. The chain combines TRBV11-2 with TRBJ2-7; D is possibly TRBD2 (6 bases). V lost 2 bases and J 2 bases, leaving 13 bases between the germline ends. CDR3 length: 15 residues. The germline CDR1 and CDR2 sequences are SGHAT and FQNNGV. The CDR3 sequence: CASSLPGLGAYEQYF. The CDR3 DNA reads TGTGCCAGCAGCTTACCGGGACTGGGGGCCTACGAGCAGTACTTC.

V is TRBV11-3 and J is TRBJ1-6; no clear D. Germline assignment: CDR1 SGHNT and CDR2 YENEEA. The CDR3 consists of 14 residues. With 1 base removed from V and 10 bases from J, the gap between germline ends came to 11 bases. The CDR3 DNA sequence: TGTGCCAGCAGCTTAGTTGGAGGGAACTCACCCCTCCACTTT. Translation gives CASSLVGGNSPLHF.

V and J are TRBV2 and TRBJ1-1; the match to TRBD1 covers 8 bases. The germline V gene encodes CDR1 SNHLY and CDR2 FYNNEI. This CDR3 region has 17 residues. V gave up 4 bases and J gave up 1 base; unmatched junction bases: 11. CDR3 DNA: TGTGCCAGCAGTGCGGGGTGGACAGGGCAGGCGAACACTGAAGCTTTCTTT. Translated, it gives CASSAGWTGQANTEAFF. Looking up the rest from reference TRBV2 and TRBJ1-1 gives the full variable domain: EPEVTQTPSHQVTQMGQEVILRCVPISNHLYFYWYRQILGQKVEFLVSFYNNEISEKSEIFDDQFSVERPDGSNFTLKIRSTKLEDSAMYFCASSAGWTGQANTEAFFGQGTRLTVV.

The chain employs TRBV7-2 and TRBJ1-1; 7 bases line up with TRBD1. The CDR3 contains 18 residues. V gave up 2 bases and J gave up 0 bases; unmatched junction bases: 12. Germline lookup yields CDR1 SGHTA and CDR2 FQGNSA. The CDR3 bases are TGTGCCAGCAGCTTAAGTAAAACGGGACAGTTCATGAACACTGAAGCTTTCTTT. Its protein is CASSLSKTGQFMNTEAFF.

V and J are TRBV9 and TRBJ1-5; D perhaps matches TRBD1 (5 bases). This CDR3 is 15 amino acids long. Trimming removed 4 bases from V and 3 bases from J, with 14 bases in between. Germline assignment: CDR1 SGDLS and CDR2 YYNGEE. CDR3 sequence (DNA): TGTGCCAGCAGCCCAAACCCGGGGGACAATCAGCCCCAGCATTTT. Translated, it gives CASSPNPGDNQPQHF.